These T cell receptor beta chains were read from a single sample in a study of T-cell reconstitution after alpha-beta-depleted transplantation in children. TCRdb reanalysed the PCR reads using MiXCR and keeps one entry per CDR3 protein. The data contain approximately 32,000 distinct CDR3 sequences, 5.5% to 8% of them singletons. The sequences come from peripheral blood, collected 60 days after TCRalphabeta/CD19-depleted stem cell transplant. These TCRs come from a child younger than two who had a stem cell transplant for acute myeloid leukemia, so the T cells may come from the graft donor. Each CDR3 is given with its conserved first and last residue. Fields, in order: CDR3 DNA, CDR3 protein, J gene, D gene, clone size, V gene. A D gene is named only where the DNA matches it firmly. The listing skips clone size in some rows; elsewhere it reads once, few, many or a size class.

CDR3 DNA: TGTGCCAGCAGCTTTCGGACCCCAGGGGGGAGCTCCTACGAGCAGTACTTC; CDR3 protein: CASSFRTPGGSSYEQYF; J gene: TRBJ2-7; D gene: NA; clone size: many; V gene: TRBV7-9
CDR3 DNA: TGTGCCAGTAGTATTGGGGAATCCACCGGGTCACCCCTCCACTTT; CDR3 protein: CASSIGESTGSPLHF; J gene: TRBJ1-6; D gene: NA; clone size: many; V gene: TRBV19
CDR3 DNA: TGTGCCAGCTCACCTGGACAGGGGAGGGGTAATCAGCCCCAGCATTTT; CDR3 protein: CASSPGQGRGNQPQHF; J gene: TRBJ1-5; D gene: TRBD1; clone size: few; V gene: TRBV18
CDR3 DNA: TGTGCCATCAGTGAAAAGGTTGGAAACACCATATATTTT; CDR3 protein: CAISEKVGNTIYF; J gene: TRBJ1-3; D gene: NA; clone size: many; V gene: TRBV10-3
CDR3 DNA: TGTGCCAGTGGGGACAGGAACTCCTACGAGCAGTACTTC; CDR3 protein: CASGDRNSYEQYF; J gene: TRBJ2-7; D gene: TRBD1; clone size: NA; V gene: TRBV19
CDR3 DNA: TGCAGCGTTCCGGTTGTTCCATGGGGCTACACCTTC; CDR3 protein: CSVPVVPWGYTF; J gene: TRBJ1-2; D gene: NA; clone size: many; V gene: TRBV29-1
CDR3 DNA: TGCAGTGCTCCCGACAGGTACGAGCAGTACTTC; CDR3 protein: CSAPDRYEQYF; J gene: TRBJ2-7; D gene: NA; clone size: many; V gene: TRBV20-1
CDR3 DNA: TGTGCCAGTAGTCCTATCTATAGCGGGACTACAAAAAAAAACATTCAGTACTTC; CDR3 protein: CASSPIYSGTTKKNIQYF; J gene: TRBJ2-4; D gene: TRBD2; clone size: few; V gene: TRBV19
CDR3 DNA: TGTGCCAGCAGTTTATGGACAGGAAACGAGCAGTACTTC; CDR3 protein: CASSLWTGNEQYF; J gene: TRBJ2-7; D gene: NA; clone size: NA; V gene: TRBV28
CDR3 DNA: TGTGCCACCGCGGGTCTCGCGGGGAATGAGCAGTTCTTC; CDR3 protein: CATAGLAGNEQFF; J gene: TRBJ2-1; D gene: NA; clone size: many; V gene: TRBV15
CDR3 DNA: TGTGCCAGCAGTTACGGGGGGGCAGACTCCTACGAGCAGTACTTC; CDR3 protein: CASSYGGADSYEQYF; J gene: TRBJ2-7; D gene: NA; clone size: many; V gene: TRBV6-5
CDR3 DNA: TGTACCATCTGCTTAAAAGGGGGCACCGGGGAGCTGTTTTTT; CDR3 protein: CTICLKGGTGELFF; J gene: TRBJ2-2; D gene: NA; clone size: once; V gene: TRBV10-3
CDR3 DNA: TGTGCCAGTAGTCAGGGCAGCGGAGAGACCCAGTACTTC; CDR3 protein: CASSQGSGETQYF; J gene: TRBJ2-5; D gene: NA; clone size: many; V gene: TRBV19
CDR3 DNA: TGCAGCGTCCCGGGGCACGGGGAGCTGTTTTTT; CDR3 protein: CSVPGHGELFF; J gene: TRBJ2-2; D gene: NA; clone size: NA; V gene: TRBV29-1
CDR3 DNA: TGTGCCAGCAGGCCACCGATCCCTTTGCAGACTGGAAACACCATATATTTT; CDR3 protein: CASRPPIPLQTGNTIYF; J gene: TRBJ1-3; D gene: NA; clone size: many; V gene: TRBV6-5